This paragraph covers one TCR beta chain sequence. Its antigen remains undetermined. Base qualities are not provided; no much larger clone lies one nucleotide away. V and J lose 0 bases and 1 base, and a span of 10 bases separates them. The CDR3 numbers 16 residues from cysteine through phenylalanine. The sequence is cut down to CDR3 DNA, 48 bases in frame from base 1. CDR1 and CDR2, looked up from the germline V gene (reference sequence), are SGHKS and YYEKEE. The data originate from a study of blood T cell repertoires in COVID-19 (TCRdb year 2020). Regarding the study in general: The collaborator samples originated in the United States, Italy and Spain and spanned the acute and convalescent phases of COVID-19. The material from the prospective study consisted of cDNA or gDNA derived from T cells, B-cell-depleted T cells, or PBMCs. Subjects who had been exposed to COVID-19, were actively infected with it, or had recovered from it provided the deeply sampled blood TCRbeta repertoires that made up the dataset. A freely available public database, intended as a resource for researchers studying the immune response to SARS-CoV-2, is where the repertoires were released. Samples were obtained from the ongoing ImmuneRACE study (first 160 participants) and from approximately 1,200 subjects provided by 6 global collaborators. Nearly every sample came with metadata listing a de-identified subject ID, COVID-19 status, age in years and sex. Where HLA class I and class II types were available, the types were taken from metadata supplied by the sample provider, not from assay-based typing.

The collaborating institutions used their own protocols to collect whole blood in K2EDTA tubes. Collaborator samples were shipped for TCRbeta analysis as frozen whole blood, isolated PBMCs, or DNA extracted from either sample type. The immunoSEQ Assay, a bias-controlled multiplex PCR, was used to amplify TCRbeta CDR3 regions from genomic DNA. The original pipeline was this. Nucleated cell counts per sample were estimated from amplification of reference gene primers within the assay. To quantify the absolute abundance of each unique TCRbeta CDR3 rearrangement, sequence reads were collapsed and filtered. For each sample, productive Simpson clonality was calculated as the square root of Simpson's diversity index across productive rearrangements. TCRdb obtained this table from immuneACCESS and retained in-frame rearrangements with V and J assigned. These tables miss some clones; where compared with another copy, unresolved V genes account for less than half of the shortfall, and the remainder is unexplained. That table furnishes V, J and clone size, whereas the DNA furnished D and trimming. The sample data list some 78,000 clones, and about nine tenths of these were observed just once. The ten top clones hold 25% to 35% of the sample.

General conclusions and limits of the study: Clinical and demographic metadata were provided uncurated, with the amount varying by source and participant.

The TCR was taken from a man aged 50 to 59 with active or convalescent COVID-19. The source material was peripheral blood. The rearrangement joined TRBV5-5 to TRBJ2-2, and perhaps TRBD2 as D gene, on 5 matching bases. The DNA is TGTGCCAGCAGCTTGGGACTCGGGGAGAACACCGGGGAGCTGTTTTTT. This codes for CASSLGLGENTGELFF. The reference TRBV5-5 and TRBJ2-2 proteins fill in what lies around the CDR3, so the full variable domain reads DAGVTQSPTHLIKTRGQQVTLRCSPISGHKSVSWYQQVLGQGPQFIFQYYEKEERGRGNFPDRFSARQFPNYSSELNVNALLLGDSALYLCASSLGLGENTGELFFGEGSRLTVL.